A selection of T cell receptor beta chains follows, all from one sample in a study of HIV-infected patients and healthy controls. TCRdb ran MiXCR on the 5' RACE reads and lists one entry per CDR3 protein. The top ten hold 4.5% to 7% of the sample, which has about 70,000 distinct CDR3 sequences, about 16% seen once. The sample taken for sequencing was CD4+ T cells from blood. The receptors were sampled from a human donor in good health. CDR3s include the opening cysteine and the closing phenylalanine or tryptophan. Each record gives: D gene, V gene, clone size, J gene, CDR3 DNA, CDR3 protein. The D gene is left open where the match is weak. Size values are once, few and many counts, or a class for expanded clones, and some rows have none.

.	TRBV11-2	many	TRBJ2-1	TGTGCCAGCAGCCCCGGTAGCCCCAATGAGCAGTTCTTC	CASSPGSPNEQFF
.	TRBV19	once	TRBJ2-3	TGTGCCACCTGGGGGCGGACAGATACGCAGTATTTT	CATWGRTDTQYF
TRBD2	TRBV20-1	.	TRBJ2-1	TGCAGTGCTAGAGACTTTAGCGGGAGCCAGGGCAATGAGCAGTTCTTC	CSARDFSGSQGNEQFF
TRBD2	TRBV10-3	.	TRBJ2-3	TGTGCCATCAGGACACCTCACCTAGCGGGGGACACAGATACGCAGTATTTT	CAIRTPHLAGDTDTQYF
.	TRBV12-3/TRBV12-4	many	TRBJ1-3	TGTGCCAGCAGACAGGGTCTGGTTGGAAACACCATATATTTT	CASRQGLVGNTIYF
.	TRBV6-2/TRBV6-3	few	TRBJ1-2	TGTGCCAGCAGTTACCAGACACACTATGGCTACACCTTC	CASSYQTHYGYTF
.	TRBV29-1	many	TRBJ2-1	TGCAGCGTTGAGTATGTTGGGCCGAACGAGCAGTTCTTC	CSVEYVGPNEQFF
.	TRBV6-1	few	TRBJ2-3	TGTGCCAGCAGGGAGACAGGAACCGATACGCAGTATTTT	CASRETGTDTQYF
TRBD1	TRBV28	few	TRBJ1-5	TGTGCCAGCAGATACCGGGGACAGCTTAATCAGCCCCAGCATTTT	CASRYRGQLNQPQHF
TRBD1	TRBV5-1	few	TRBJ2-5	TGCGCCAGCAGCTTTACTCCGGGACAGGGGGGTGAGAAGACCCAGTACTTC	CASSFTPGQGGEKTQYF
.	TRBV10-3	many	TRBJ1-1	TGTGCCATCAGTGACCGGACCAACACTGAAGCTTTCTTT	CAISDRTNTEAFF
.	TRBV2	.	TRBJ1-2	TGTGCCAGCAGTGGAAACTATGGCTACACCTTC	CASSGNYGYTF
.	TRBV7-2	many	TRBJ2-2	TGTGCCAGCAGCCTACCGCCCACGGTTGCCGGGGAGCTGTTTTTT	CASSLPPTVAGELFF
TRBD1	TRBV18	few	TRBJ1-3	TGTGCCAGCTCACCGGCGCTAGGACAGGGTAACTTTGGAAACACCATATATTTT	CASSPALGQGNFGNTIYF
TRBD2	TRBV7-3	few	TRBJ2-3	TGTGCCAGCAGCCTTTTCGGCGGGGGGGCAACAGATACGCAGTATTTT	CASSLFGGGATDTQYF
TRBD1	TRBV2	many	TRBJ1-5	TGTGCCAGCAGTGTTGGACAGGACTATAGCAATCAGCCCCAGCATTTT	CASSVGQDYSNQPQHF
TRBD2	TRBV10-3	many	TRBJ2-5	TGTGCCATCAGTAGCGGGGTTGAGACCCAGTACTTC	CAISSGVETQYF
.	TRBV30	.	TRBJ2-5	TGTACCTGGAGTAAGGGGCAAGAGACCCAGTACTTC	CTWSKGQETQYF
.	TRBV29-1	few	TRBJ1-2	TGCAGCGTTGAAGTGGGCGGTGGCTACACCTTC	CSVEVGGGYTF
.	TRBV7-8	many	TRBJ2-5	TGTGCCAGCAGCTTAGATCGAGCCTTCGAGACCCAGTACTTC	CASSLDRAFETQYF
.	TRBV2	few	TRBJ2-2	TGTGCCAGCAATCGGGTAGGGGGGAGCACCGGGGAGCTGTTTTTT	CASNRVGGSTGELFF
.	TRBV12-3/TRBV12-4	few	TRBJ2-7	TGTGCCAGCAGTAAGGGAATTTACGAGCAGTACTTC	CASSKGIYEQYF
.	TRBV5-5	.	TRBJ1-1	TGTGCCAGCAGCACGGAGGGACCTTACGACATGAACACTGAAGCTTTCTTT	CASSTEGPYDMNTEAFF
.	TRBV19	few	TRBJ1-2	TGTGCCAGTAGTATCGGGGGCAGATACTATGGCTACACCTTC	CASSIGGRYYGYTF
TRBD1	TRBV18	.	TRBJ1-4	TGTGCCAGCTCACCCCTGGGACAGGGGGCGACTAATGAAAAACTGTTTTTT	CASSPLGQGATNEKLFF
TRBD1	TRBV5-1	few	TRBJ2-1	TGCGCCAGCAGTCCGGGACAGGGGGCGGGTGAGCAGTTCTTC	CASSPGQGAGEQFF
TRBD1	TRBV20-1	few	TRBJ1-2	TGCAGTGCTAGCCCAGACAGGGGGCAAGGGGGCTACACCTTC	CSASPDRGQGGYTF
.	TRBV20-1	.	TRBJ2-7	TGCAGTGCCGTGCTCCCGCCTACCTACGAGCAGTACTTC	CSAVLPPTYEQYF
TRBD1	TRBV7-9	few	TRBJ1-5	TGTGCCAGCAGCCAAGGACAGGTCTATCAGCCCCAGCATTTT	CASSQGQVYQPQHF
TRBD2	TRBV18	many	TRBJ2-3	TGTGCCAGCTCACCACTAGGGACTAGCGGGGAGTCCACAGATACGCAGTATTTT	CASSPLGTSGESTDTQYF
TRBD1	TRBV12-3/TRBV12-4	.	TRBJ1-1	TGTGCCAGCACTTACAGGGGCGGGAACACTGAAGCTTTCTTT	CASTYRGGNTEAFF
.	TRBV7-2	.	TRBJ2-2	TGTGCCAGCAGCTTATCGGGCGGGGTGAACACCGGGGAGCTGTTTTTT	CASSLSGGVNTGELFF
.	TRBV18	.	TRBJ1-1	TGTGCCAGCTCACCACTCCTCATGAACACTGAAGCTTTCTTT	CASSPLLMNTEAFF
.	TRBV6-4	many	TRBJ2-3	TGTGCCACCCGGGCACAGGGAGGAACGCAGTATTTT	CATRAQGGTQYF
.	TRBV29-1	many	TRBJ2-6	TGCAGCGTGGCGTTTAGTAGAGGACGTACAAACTCTGGGGCCAACGTCCTGACTTTC	CSVAFSRGRTNSGANVLTF
.	TRBV6-1	.	TRBJ1-1	TGTGCCAGCATCGGAGCGGTGAACACTGAAGCTTTCTTT	CASIGAVNTEAFF
TRBD1	TRBV6-2/TRBV6-3	few	TRBJ2-6	TGTGCCAGCTCTTTCCCCCCTGGACAGGGGCCCTTTCGAGCCAACGTCCTGACTTTC	CASSFPPGQGPFRANVLTF
.	TRBV28	few	TRBJ2-7	TGTGCCAGCAGTTTGGGGAGGTACGAGCAGTACTTC	CASSLGRYEQYF
.	TRBV5-1	.	TRBJ1-3	TGCGCCAGCAGCTTGGGCCCAGAACGGGGAAACACCATATATTTT	CASSLGPERGNTIYF
TRBD1	TRBV3-1	.	TRBJ1-6	TGTGCCAGCAGCCCCAGCCCGGACAGGTCTTCACCCCTCCACTTT	CASSPSPDRSSPLHF
TRBD1	TRBV6-2/TRBV6-3	many	TRBJ2-7	TGTGCCAGCAGTTACTCGAAGGGGGCGGCCCTCTACGAGCAGTACTTC	CASSYSKGAALYEQYF
TRBD2	TRBV7-8	few	TRBJ2-3	TGTGCCAGCAGCTTAGCTAACGGGGGGGTCTATACGCAGTATTTT	CASSLANGGVYTQYF
TRBD1	TRBV20-1	.	TRBJ1-1	TGCAGTGCTAGTCCCGGGACAGGGGCGAACACTGAAGCTTTCTTT	CSASPGTGANTEAFF
.	TRBV15	.	TRBJ2-5	TGTGCCACCAGCAGAGATCAGGCAGGGACGATGACCCAGTACTTC	CATSRDQAGTMTQYF